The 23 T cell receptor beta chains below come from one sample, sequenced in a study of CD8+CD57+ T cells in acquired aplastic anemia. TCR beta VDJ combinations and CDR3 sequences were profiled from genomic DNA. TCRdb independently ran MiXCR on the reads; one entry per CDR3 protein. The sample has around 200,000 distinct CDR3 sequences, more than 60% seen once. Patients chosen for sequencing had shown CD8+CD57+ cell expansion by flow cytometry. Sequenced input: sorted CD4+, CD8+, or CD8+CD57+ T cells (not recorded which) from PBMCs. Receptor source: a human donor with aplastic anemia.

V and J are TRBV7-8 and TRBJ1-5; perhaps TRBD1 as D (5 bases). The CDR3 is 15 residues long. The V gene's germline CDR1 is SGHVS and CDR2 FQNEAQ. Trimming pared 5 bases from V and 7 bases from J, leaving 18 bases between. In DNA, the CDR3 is TGTGCCAGCAGCATCCGGGTGGGGGAGGGGCAGCCCCAGCATTTT. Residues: CASSIRVGEGQPQHF. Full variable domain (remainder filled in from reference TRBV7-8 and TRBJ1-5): GAGVSQSPRYKVAKRGQDVALRCDPISGHVSLFWYQQALGQGPEFLTYFQNEAQLDKSGLPSDRFFAERPEGSVSTLKIQRTQQEDSAVYLCASSIRVGEGQPQHFGDGTRLSIL.

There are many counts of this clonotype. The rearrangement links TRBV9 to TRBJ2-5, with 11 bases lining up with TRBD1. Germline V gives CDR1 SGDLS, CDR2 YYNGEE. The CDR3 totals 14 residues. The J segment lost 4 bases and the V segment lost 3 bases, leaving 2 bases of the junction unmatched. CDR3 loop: CASSAGTGGETQYF. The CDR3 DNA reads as TGTGCCAGCAGCGCAGGGACAGGGGGAGAGACCCAGTACTTC.

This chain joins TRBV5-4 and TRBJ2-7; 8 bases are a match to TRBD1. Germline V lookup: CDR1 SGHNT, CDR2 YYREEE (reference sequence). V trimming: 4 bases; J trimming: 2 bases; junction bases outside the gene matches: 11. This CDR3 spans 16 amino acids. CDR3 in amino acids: CASSRPGQALTYEQYF. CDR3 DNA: TGTGCCAGCAGCCGCCCGGGACAGGCACTTACCTACGAGCAGTACTTC.

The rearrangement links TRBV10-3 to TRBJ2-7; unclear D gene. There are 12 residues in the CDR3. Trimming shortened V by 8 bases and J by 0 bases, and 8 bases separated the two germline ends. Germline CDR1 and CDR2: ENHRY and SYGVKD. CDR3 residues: CAISGDSYEQYF. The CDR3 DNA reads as TGTGCCATCTCTGGGGACTCCTACGAGCAGTACTTC.

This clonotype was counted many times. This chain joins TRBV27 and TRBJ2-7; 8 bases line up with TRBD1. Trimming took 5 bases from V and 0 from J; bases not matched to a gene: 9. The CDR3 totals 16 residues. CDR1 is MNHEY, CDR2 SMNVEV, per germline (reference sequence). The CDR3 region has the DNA TGTGCCAGCAGTCGACAGGGGCGGGGCTTCTCCTACGAGCAGTACTTC. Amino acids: CASSRQGRGFSYEQYF.

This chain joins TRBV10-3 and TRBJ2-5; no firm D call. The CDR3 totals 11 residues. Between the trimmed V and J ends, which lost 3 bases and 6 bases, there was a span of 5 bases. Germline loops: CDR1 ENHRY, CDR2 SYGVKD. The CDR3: CAISDMQTQYF. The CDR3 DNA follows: TGTGCCATCAGTGATATGCAGACCCAGTACTTC.

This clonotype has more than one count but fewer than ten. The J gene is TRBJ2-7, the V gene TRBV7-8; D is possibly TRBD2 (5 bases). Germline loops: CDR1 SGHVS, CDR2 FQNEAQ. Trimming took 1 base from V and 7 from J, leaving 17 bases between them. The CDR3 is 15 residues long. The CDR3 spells CASSLDPGRIGEQYF. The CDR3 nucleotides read TGTGCCAGCAGCTTAGATCCGGGAAGAATAGGTGAGCAGTACTTC.

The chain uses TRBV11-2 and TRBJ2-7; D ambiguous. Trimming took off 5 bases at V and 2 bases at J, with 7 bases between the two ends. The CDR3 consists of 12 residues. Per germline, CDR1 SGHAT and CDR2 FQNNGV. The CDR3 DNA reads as TGTGCCAGCAGCAGGTTGGCCTACGAGCAGTACTTC. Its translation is CASSRLAYEQYF.

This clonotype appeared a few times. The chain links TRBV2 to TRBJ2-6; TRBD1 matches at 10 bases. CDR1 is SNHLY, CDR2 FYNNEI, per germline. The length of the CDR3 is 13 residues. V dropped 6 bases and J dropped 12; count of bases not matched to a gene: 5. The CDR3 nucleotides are TGTGCCAGCAGCGGGACAGGGGCCCTCGTCCTGACTTTC. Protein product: CASSGTGALVLTF. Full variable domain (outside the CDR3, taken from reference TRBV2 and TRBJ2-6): EPEVTQTPSHQVTQMGQEVILRCVPISNHLYFYWYRQILGQKVEFLVSFYNNEISEKSEIFDDQFSVERPDGSNFTLKIRSTKLEDSAMYFCASSGTGALVLTFGAGSRLTVL.

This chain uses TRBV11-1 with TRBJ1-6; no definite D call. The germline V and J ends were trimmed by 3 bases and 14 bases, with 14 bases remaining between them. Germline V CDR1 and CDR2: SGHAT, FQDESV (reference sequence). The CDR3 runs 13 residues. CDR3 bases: TGTGCCAGCAGCTTCGGGCCAACGGAGTCCCTCCACTTT. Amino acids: CASSFGPTESLHF.

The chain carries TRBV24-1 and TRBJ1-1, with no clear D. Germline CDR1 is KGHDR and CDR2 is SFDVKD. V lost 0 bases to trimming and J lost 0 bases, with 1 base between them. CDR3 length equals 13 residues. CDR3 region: CATSDLMNTEAFF. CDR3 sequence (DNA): TGTGCCACCAGTGATTTGATGAACACTGAAGCTTTCTTT.

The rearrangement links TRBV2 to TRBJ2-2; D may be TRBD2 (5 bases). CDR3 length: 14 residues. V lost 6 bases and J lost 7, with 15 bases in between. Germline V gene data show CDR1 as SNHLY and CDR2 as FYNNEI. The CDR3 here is CASSPPDSYGELFF. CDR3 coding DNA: TGTGCCAGCAGCCCCCCGGACTCGTACGGGGAGCTGTTTTTT. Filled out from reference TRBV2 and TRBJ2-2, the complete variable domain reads EPEVTQTPSHQVTQMGQEVILRCVPISNHLYFYWYRQILGQKVEFLVSFYNNEISEKSEIFDDQFSVERPDGSNFTLKIRSTKLEDSAMYFCASSPPDSYGELFFGEGSRLTVL.

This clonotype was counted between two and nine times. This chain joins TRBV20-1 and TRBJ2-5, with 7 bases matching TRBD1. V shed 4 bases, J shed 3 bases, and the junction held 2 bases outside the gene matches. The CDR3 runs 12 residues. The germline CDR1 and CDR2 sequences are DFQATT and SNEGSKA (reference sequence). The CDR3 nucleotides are TGCAGTGCTATTACAGGGGAAGAGACCCAGTACTTC. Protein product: CSAITGEETQYF.

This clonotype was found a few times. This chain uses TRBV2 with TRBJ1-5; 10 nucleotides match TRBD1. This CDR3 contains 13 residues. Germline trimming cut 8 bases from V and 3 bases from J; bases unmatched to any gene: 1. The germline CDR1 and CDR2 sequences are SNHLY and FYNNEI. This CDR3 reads CASGQGDNQPQHF. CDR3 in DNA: TGTGCCAGCGGACAGGGGGACAATCAGCCCCAGCATTTT.

CDR3 in amino acids: CASSVGGGLNTEAFF. The DNA for the CDR3 is TGTGCCAGCAGCGTAGGCGGGGGATTGAACACTGAAGCTTTCTTT. The chain has TRBV9 and TRBJ1-1, with D maybe TRBD1 (5 bases). The V end lost 0 bases, the J end lost 0 bases, and 9 bases lay between the germline ends. The germline V gene encodes CDR1 SGDLS and CDR2 YYNGEE. CDR3 length: 15 residues.

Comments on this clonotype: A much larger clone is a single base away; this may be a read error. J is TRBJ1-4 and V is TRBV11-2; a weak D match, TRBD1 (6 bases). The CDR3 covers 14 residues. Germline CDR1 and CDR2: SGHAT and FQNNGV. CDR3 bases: TGTGCCAGCAGCTCGTTGGGGGCGAATGAAAGACTGTTTTTT. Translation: CASSSLGANERLFF.

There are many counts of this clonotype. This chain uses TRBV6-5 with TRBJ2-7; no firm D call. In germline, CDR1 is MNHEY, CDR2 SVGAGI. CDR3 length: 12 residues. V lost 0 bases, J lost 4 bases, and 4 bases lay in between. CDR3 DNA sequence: TGTGCCAGCAGTTACTCGAGGTACGAGCAGTACTTC. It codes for CASSYSRYEQYF.

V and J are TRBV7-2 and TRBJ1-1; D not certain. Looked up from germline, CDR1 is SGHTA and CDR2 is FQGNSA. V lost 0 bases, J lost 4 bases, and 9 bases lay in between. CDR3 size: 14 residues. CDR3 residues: CASSLASWFTEAFF. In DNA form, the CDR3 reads TGTGCCAGCAGCTTAGCGTCGTGGTTCACTGAAGCTTTCTTT.

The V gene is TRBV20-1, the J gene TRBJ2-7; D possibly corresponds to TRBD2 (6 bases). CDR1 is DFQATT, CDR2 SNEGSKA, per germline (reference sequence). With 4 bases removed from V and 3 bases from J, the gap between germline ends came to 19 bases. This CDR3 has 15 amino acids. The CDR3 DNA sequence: TGCAGTGCTACCGACCCTGGGCTGGGGGGCTACGAGCAGTACTTC. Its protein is CSATDPGLGGYEQYF.

CDR3 in amino acids: CASSLAGANVLTF. CDR3 DNA: TGTGCCAGCAGCTTAGCTGGGGCCAACGTCCTGACTTTC. The V and J genes are TRBV7-8 and TRBJ2-6; D gene unclear. Germline values: CDR1 SGHVS, CDR2 FQNEAQ. V was shortened by 0 bases and J by 3 bases, with 0 bases between the two germline ends. There are 13 residues in the CDR3.

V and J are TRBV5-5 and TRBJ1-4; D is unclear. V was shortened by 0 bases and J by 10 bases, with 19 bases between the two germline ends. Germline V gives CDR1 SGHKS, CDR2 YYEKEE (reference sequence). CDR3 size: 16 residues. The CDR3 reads CASSLVLAADPLKLFF. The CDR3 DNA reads TGTGCCAGCAGCTTGGTATTAGCAGCCGATCCCCTAAAACTGTTTTTT. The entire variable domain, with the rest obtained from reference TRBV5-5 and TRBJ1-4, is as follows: DAGVTQSPTHLIKTRGQQVTLRCSPISGHKSVSWYQQVLGQGPQFIFQYYEKEERGRGNFPDRFSARQFPNYSSELNVNALLLGDSALYLCASSLVLAADPLKLFFGSGTQLSVL.

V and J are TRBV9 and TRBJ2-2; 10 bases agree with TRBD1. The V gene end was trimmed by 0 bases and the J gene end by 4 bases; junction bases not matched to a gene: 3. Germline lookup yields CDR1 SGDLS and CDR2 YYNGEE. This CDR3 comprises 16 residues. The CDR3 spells CASSVGTGGITGELFF. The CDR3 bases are TGTGCCAGCAGCGTAGGGACAGGGGGTATCACCGGGGAGCTGTTTTTT.

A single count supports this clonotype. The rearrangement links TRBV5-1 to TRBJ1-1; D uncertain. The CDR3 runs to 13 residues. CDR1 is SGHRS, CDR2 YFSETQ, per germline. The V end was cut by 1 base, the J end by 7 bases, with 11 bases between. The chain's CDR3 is CASSLISPGEAFF. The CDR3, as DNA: TGCGCCAGCAGCTTGATATCTCCGGGTGAAGCTTTCTTT.